This T cell receptor beta chain was recovered during a study of T cells in Graves' hyperthyroidism and ophthalmopathy. This clonotype was seen many times. The antigen is not known. Whole-study results and caveats: Blood samples included most of the expanded thyroid clonotypes exceeding 0.001. Before onset, by a median of around six months, the model predicted ophthalmopathy.

Trimming removed 7 bases from V and 0 bases from J, with 13 bases in between. This CDR3 contains 14 residues. Germline V CDR1 and CDR2: SGHTA, FQGNSA. TCR beta CDR3 regions were amplified from RNA. During a first-round RT-PCR of the TCR CDR3, the HTBI primer set was used. TCRdb processed the multiplex PCR reads anew with MiXCR; each CDR3 protein has one entry. This sample has roughly 100,000 distinct CDR3 sequences, with approximately 48% found just once. Patients aged 18 to 65 had newly diagnosed hyperthyroidism lasting under 2 months. The chain joins TRBV7-2 to TRBJ2-7, with D possibly TRBD1 on 6 matching bases. Input material: blood. The receptor's source is a man aged 40-49 years with Graves' hyperthyroidism. CDR3 residues: CASTPDRTSYEQYF. DNA of the CDR3: TGTGCCAGCACCCCCGACAGGACCTCCTACGAGCAGTACTTC.